The clone carrying this T cell receptor beta chain has ten or more counts. What was amplified from RNA transcripts were TCR beta CDR3 regions. During a first-round RT-PCR of the TCR CDR3, the HTBI primer set was used. TCRdb reanalysed the multiplex PCR reads using MiXCR and keeps one entry per CDR3 protein. This sample yields about 200,000 distinct CDR3 sequences, of which about 16% are seen a single time; roughly two fifths belongs to the top ten. Germline V gene data show CDR1 as DFQATT and CDR2 as SNEGSKA (reference sequence). The CDR3 is 18 amino acids. V lost 2 bases and J lost 3; bases outside the gene matches: 16. The sample originates from a study of T cells in Graves' hyperthyroidism and ophthalmopathy.

The receptor was derived from a man aged 40-49 years with Graves' hyperthyroidism. Source material: blood. The gene calls are TRBV20-1 and TRBJ2-5, with 9 bases identical to TRBD2. The CDR3 DNA is TGCAGTGCTAGATCTTTGCTTAGGGTAGCGGGGGTGGAAGAGACCCAGTACTTC. Its translation: CSARSLLRVAGVEETQYF.